This is a list of T cell receptor beta chains from one sample in a study of CD8 T cells in Susac syndrome. TCRdb used MiXCR to reprocess the immunoSEQ multiplex PCR reads, holding one entry per CDR3 protein. The sample has fewer than 150,000 distinct CDR3 sequences; 94% are singletons. The sample was CD8+ T cells from PBMCs. Receptors originate from a human donor in good health. Both conserved end residues are part of each CDR3.

CDR3aa: CASTLAGGPYNEQFF
v_gene: TRBV9
j_gene: TRBJ2-1

CDR3aa: CASRGQSGANVLTF
v_gene: TRBV3-1
j_gene: TRBJ2-6

CDR3aa: CASRAGGFAEAFF
v_gene: TRBV27
j_gene: TRBJ1-1

CDR3aa: CAWGPEFRQGAGYGYTF
v_gene: TRBV30
j_gene: TRBJ1-2

CDR3aa: CASSFLMSGQYF
v_gene: TRBV7-9
j_gene: TRBJ2-5

CDR3aa: CASSGLAETQYF
v_gene: TRBV27
j_gene: TRBJ2-5

CDR3aa: CASSVTGADTQYF
v_gene: TRBV9
j_gene: TRBJ2-3

CDR3aa: CASSFAGDITKETQYF
v_gene: TRBV11-2
j_gene: TRBJ2-5

CDR3aa: CASGPAPGVVTDTQYF
v_gene: TRBV4-1
j_gene: TRBJ2-3

CDR3aa: CASSPTLGAGGPKNIQYF
v_gene: TRBV6-2/TRBV6-3
j_gene: TRBJ2-4

CDR3aa: CATSSPDSYQETQYF
v_gene: TRBV15
j_gene: TRBJ2-5

CDR3aa: CASSPRGGRAGEQFF
v_gene: TRBV28
j_gene: TRBJ2-1

CDR3aa: CSASSLLTSTDTQYF
v_gene: TRBV20-1
j_gene: TRBJ2-3

CDR3aa: CASSSQGYEQYF
v_gene: TRBV7-9
j_gene: TRBJ2-7

CDR3aa: CASETRGDGYTF
v_gene: TRBV5-4
j_gene: TRBJ1-2

CDR3aa: CASIGGAGADTQYF
v_gene: TRBV27
j_gene: TRBJ2-3

CDR3aa: CASSLSPGNEQYF
v_gene: TRBV27
j_gene: TRBJ2-7

CDR3aa: CASSLGTGVSEQYF
v_gene: TRBV5-4
j_gene: TRBJ2-7

CDR3aa: CSVEDLLSLQQFF
v_gene: TRBV29-1
j_gene: TRBJ2-1

CDR3aa: CASSPGQGAIIQYF
v_gene: TRBV11-2
j_gene: TRBJ2-4

CDR3aa: CASSQDRWGGNEQFF
v_gene: TRBV4-3
j_gene: TRBJ2-1

CDR3aa: CATSDLPPSSYNEQFF
v_gene: TRBV24-1
j_gene: TRBJ2-1

CDR3aa: CASSAGTSPEEQYF
v_gene: TRBV9
j_gene: TRBJ2-7

CDR3aa: CASSHQGSEQFF
v_gene: TRBV5-1
j_gene: TRBJ2-1

CDR3aa: CASNRDSSYEQYF
v_gene: TRBV5-1
j_gene: TRBJ2-7

CDR3aa: CASSLTQGRYTEAFF
v_gene: TRBV7-3
j_gene: TRBJ1-1

CDR3aa: CSVRGLAGVNTGELFF
v_gene: TRBV29-1
j_gene: TRBJ2-2

CDR3aa: CASSLIGPTPANEQFF
v_gene: TRBV7-6
j_gene: TRBJ2-1

CDR3aa: CASSSPGTGDNEQFF
v_gene: TRBV5-4
j_gene: TRBJ2-1

CDR3aa: CASSQDPGLAADIQYF
v_gene: TRBV4-2
j_gene: TRBJ2-4

CDR3aa: CASSFRSSGLPTGELFF
v_gene: TRBV28
j_gene: TRBJ2-2

CDR3aa: CGPTSGRDEQYF
v_gene: TRBV20-1
j_gene: TRBJ2-7

CDR3aa: CASRQGFYGYTF
v_gene: TRBV27
j_gene: TRBJ1-2

CDR3aa: CASSLSSDRPGGYGYTF
v_gene: TRBV27
j_gene: TRBJ1-2

CDR3aa: CASSFGTPSTDTQYF
v_gene: TRBV12-3/TRBV12-4
j_gene: TRBJ2-3

CDR3aa: CASSQSYGEQYF
v_gene: TRBV23-1
j_gene: TRBJ2-7

CDR3aa: CASSWMYGAIVYEQYF
v_gene: TRBV19
j_gene: TRBJ2-7

CDR3aa: CASSGPGLAGADTQYF
v_gene: TRBV12-3/TRBV12-4
j_gene: TRBJ2-3

CDR3aa: CASSLAGRGYYGYTF
v_gene: TRBV27
j_gene: TRBJ1-2

CDR3aa: CSVRVALAGGPELLEQYF
v_gene: TRBV29-1
j_gene: TRBJ2-7

CDR3aa: CSARDRYLYEQYF
v_gene: TRBV20-1
j_gene: TRBJ2-7

CDR3aa: CASSLRAFDNEQFF
v_gene: TRBV6-4
j_gene: TRBJ2-1

CDR3aa: CATGDILNTEAFF
v_gene: TRBV12-3/TRBV12-4
j_gene: TRBJ1-1

CDR3aa: CASSQGDLHNEQFF
v_gene: TRBV4-3
j_gene: TRBJ2-1

CDR3aa: CASSSPDGMTDTQYF
v_gene: TRBV6-2/TRBV6-3
j_gene: TRBJ2-3

CDR3aa: CASRGGGQPQHF
v_gene: TRBV12-3/TRBV12-4
j_gene: TRBJ1-5

CDR3aa: CASSSPGDYEQYF
v_gene: TRBV28
j_gene: TRBJ2-7

CDR3aa: CASWGKLGEQYF
v_gene: TRBV18
j_gene: TRBJ2-7

CDR3aa: CATSGWTGELFF
v_gene: TRBV24-1
j_gene: TRBJ2-2

CDR3aa: CASRVLTGHTEAFF
v_gene: TRBV28
j_gene: TRBJ1-1

CDR3aa: CATSETGDYGYTF
v_gene: TRBV24-1
j_gene: TRBJ1-2

CDR3aa: CASSQDWASSYEQYF
v_gene: TRBV4-3
j_gene: TRBJ2-7

CDR3aa: CASSLSGRAAYNEQFF
v_gene: TRBV27
j_gene: TRBJ2-1